This T cell receptor beta chain was captured by sequencing in a study of blood T cell repertoires in COVID-19. The assay was immunoSEQ multiplex PCR, and TCRdb's table has in-frame clones only and misses some. The sample includes over 90,000 clones, 70% to 90% of them seen just once. The V segment lost 6 bases and the J segment 5 bases; nucleotides outside the gene matches: 8. This CDR3 spans 16 amino acids. Germline values: CDR1 SGHAT, CDR2 FQNNGV. The sequenced material came from peripheral blood. The V call is TRBV11-2, the J call TRBJ2-2; 11 nucleotides align to TRBD1. The sequence derives from a woman in her fifties or sixties in a cohort sampled during active or convalescent COVID-19. CDR3 nucleotide sequence: TGTGCCAGCAGTCGGACAGGGGGCGGGAGGACCGGGGAGCTGTTTTTT. Protein product: CASSRTGGGRTGELFF.